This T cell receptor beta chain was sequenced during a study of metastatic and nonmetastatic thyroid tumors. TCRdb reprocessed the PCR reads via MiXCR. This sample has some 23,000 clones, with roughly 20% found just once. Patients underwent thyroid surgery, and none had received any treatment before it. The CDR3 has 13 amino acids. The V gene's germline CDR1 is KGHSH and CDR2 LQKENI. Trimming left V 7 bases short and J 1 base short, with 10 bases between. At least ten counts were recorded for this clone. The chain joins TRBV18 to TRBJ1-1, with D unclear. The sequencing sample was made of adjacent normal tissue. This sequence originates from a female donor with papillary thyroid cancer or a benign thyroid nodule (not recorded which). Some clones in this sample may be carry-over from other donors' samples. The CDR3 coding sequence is TGTGCCAGCTACGGGTCCCGGAACACTGAAGCTTTCTTT. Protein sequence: CASYGSRNTEAFF.